This is a list of T cell receptor beta chains from one sample in a study of PD-1 blockade in mismatch repair-deficient tumors. Clones were sequenced by immunoSEQ multiplex PCR, and TCRdb holds only the in-frame ones, with some missing. The sample consists of about 19,000 clones, roughly four fifths of them appearing once. Sequenced here: PBMCs, sampled 52 weeks after starting pembrolizumab. Receptors were obtained from an adult with mismatch repair-deficient cancer. The CDR3 runs from the conserved cysteine through the conserved F or W. A D gene is named only where the DNA matches it firmly. Clone size is not always given. Where it is, it says once, few, many or a class for expanded clones.

d_gene: TRBD1; abundance: once; v_gene: TRBV27; j_gene: TRBJ2-5; len: 15; CDR3nt: TGTGCCAGCAGTCCCGGGGACAGCTTCCAAGAGACCCAGTACTTC; CDR3aa: CASSPGDSFQETQYF
d_gene: NA; abundance: NA; v_gene: TRBV11-2; j_gene: TRBJ1-1; len: 15; CDR3nt: TGTGCCAGCAGCTTATGGGCGATCCCAGGGCTGGAAGCTTTCTTT; CDR3aa: CASSLWAIPGLEAFF
d_gene: NA; abundance: NA; v_gene: TRBV18; j_gene: TRBJ1-3; len: 16; CDR3nt: TGTGCCAGCTCCCTAGCCGGGGGGAGCTCTGGAAACACCATATATTTT; CDR3aa: CASSLAGGSSGNTIYF
d_gene: TRBD2; abundance: NA; v_gene: TRBV18; j_gene: TRBJ2-1; len: 18; CDR3nt: TGTGCCAGCTCACCACCCGAGGATGGCGGGAGTTCTATGTATGAGCAGTTCTTC; CDR3aa: CASSPPEDGGSSMYEQFF
d_gene: TRBD1; abundance: NA; v_gene: TRBV9; j_gene: TRBJ1-1; len: 14; CDR3nt: TGTGCCAGCAGCAAGACAGGGGGGAGCACTGAAGCTTTCTTT; CDR3aa: CASSKTGGSTEAFF
d_gene: NA; abundance: NA; v_gene: TRBV7-2; j_gene: TRBJ2-7; len: 14; CDR3nt: TGTGCCAGCAGCTTAGGTTTTAGCTGGTACGAGCAGTACTTC; CDR3aa: CASSLGFSWYEQYF
d_gene: TRBD2; abundance: NA; v_gene: TRBV28; j_gene: TRBJ2-1; len: 13; CDR3nt: TGTGCCAGCAGTCTAGCGGGGGGAAATGAGCAGTTCTTC; CDR3aa: CASSLAGGNEQFF
d_gene: TRBD1; abundance: NA; v_gene: TRBV7-2; j_gene: TRBJ1-4; len: 15; CDR3nt: TGTGCCAGCAGCTCCCAGGGGGCAACTAATGAAAAACTGTTTTTT; CDR3aa: CASSSQGATNEKLFF
d_gene: TRBD2; abundance: NA; v_gene: TRBV6-5; j_gene: TRBJ2-4; len: 16; CDR3nt: TGTGCCAGCAGTTACTCGTCTACGGGAGGCGGAGACATTCAGTACTTC; CDR3aa: CASSYSSTGGGDIQYF
d_gene: NA; abundance: NA; v_gene: TRBV6-1; j_gene: TRBJ1-2; len: 14; CDR3nt: TGTGCCAGCAGTCAAGACCGTCGGGGCTATGGCTACACCTTC; CDR3aa: CASSQDRRGYGYTF
d_gene: NA; abundance: NA; v_gene: TRBV7-3; j_gene: TRBJ2-3; len: 16; CDR3nt: TGTGCCAGCAGCTCGGGACTCGAGGGAAGGACAGATACGCAGTATTTT; CDR3aa: CASSSGLEGRTDTQYF
d_gene: NA; abundance: once; v_gene: TRBV28; j_gene: TRBJ2-2; len: 14; CDR3nt: TGTGCCAGCAGAGCGCCAGGGTACACCGGGGAGCTGTTTTTT; CDR3aa: CASRAPGYTGELFF
d_gene: TRBD1; abundance: NA; v_gene: TRBV28; j_gene: TRBJ1-2; len: 13; CDR3nt: TGTGCCAGCAGTTTATGGGACAGGGGCTTCTACACCTTC; CDR3aa: CASSLWDRGFYTF
d_gene: NA; abundance: few; v_gene: TRBV15; j_gene: TRBJ2-7; len: 12; CDR3nt: TGTGCCACCAGCACCGGTTCCTACGAGCAGTACTTC; CDR3aa: CATSTGSYEQYF
d_gene: TRBD2; abundance: NA; v_gene: TRBV19; j_gene: TRBJ2-1; len: 15; CDR3nt: TGTGCCAGTAGTATTAGCGGGGGGCCCTACAATGAGCAGTTCTTC; CDR3aa: CASSISGGPYNEQFF
d_gene: TRBD2; abundance: NA; v_gene: TRBV7-8; j_gene: TRBJ2-1; len: 16; CDR3nt: TGTGCCAGCAGCCCCCGAGATAGCGGGAGAGGTAATGAGCAGTTCTTC; CDR3aa: CASSPRDSGRGNEQFF
d_gene: NA; abundance: NA; v_gene: TRBV28; j_gene: TRBJ2-7; len: 16; CDR3nt: TGTGCCAGCAGAAACCCCAGGGGACCCATCTCCTACGAGCAGTACTTC; CDR3aa: CASRNPRGPISYEQYF
d_gene: NA; abundance: NA; v_gene: TRBV5-1; j_gene: TRBJ2-5; len: 15; CDR3nt: TGCGCCAGCAGCTTGGATCGAGGGGGTTCAGAGACCCAGTACTTC; CDR3aa: CASSLDRGGSETQYF
d_gene: NA; abundance: few; v_gene: TRBV9; j_gene: TRBJ2-7; len: 15; CDR3nt: TGTGCCAGCAGCTTAAGTGGGGCGGGATTCTACGAGCAGTACTTC; CDR3aa: CASSLSGAGFYEQYF
d_gene: NA; abundance: NA; v_gene: TRBV6-6; j_gene: TRBJ2-7; len: 12; CDR3nt: TGTGCCAGCAGCCCTAACCCGTACGAGCAGTACTTC; CDR3aa: CASSPNPYEQYF
d_gene: TRBD2; abundance: NA; v_gene: TRBV30; j_gene: TRBJ2-1; len: 22; CDR3nt: TGTGCCTGGAGTGTATATTTCTCGACTGGACTAGCAGAGAAGACATTTTACAATGAGCAGTTCTTC; CDR3aa: CAWSVYFSTGLAEKTFYNEQFF
d_gene: TRBD1; abundance: NA; v_gene: TRBV7-6; j_gene: TRBJ1-1; len: 12; CDR3nt: TGTGCCAGCAGCTCTGACAGGGCTGAAGCTTTCTTT; CDR3aa: CASSSDRAEAFF
d_gene: TRBD1; abundance: once; v_gene: TRBV27; j_gene: TRBJ1-1; len: 17; CDR3nt: TGTGCCAGCAGTTTATTTCCGACAGGGATTATGAACACTGAAGCTTTCTTT; CDR3aa: CASSLFPTGIMNTEAFF
d_gene: NA; abundance: NA; v_gene: TRBV6-1; j_gene: TRBJ1-6; len: 14; CDR3nt: TGTGCCAGCAGTGAAAAGGGAGGGGATTCACCCCTCCACTTT; CDR3aa: CASSEKGGDSPLHF
d_gene: NA; abundance: few; v_gene: TRBV7-2; j_gene: TRBJ2-7; len: 16; CDR3nt: TGTGCCAGCAGCCAGAGGAGCGGACGGAGCTCCTACGAGCAGTACTTC; CDR3aa: CASSQRSGRSSYEQYF
d_gene: NA; abundance: NA; v_gene: TRBV28; j_gene: TRBJ2-1; len: 13; CDR3nt: TGTGCCAGCAGGAGGACAGAGTACAATGAGCAGTTCTTC; CDR3aa: CASRRTEYNEQFF
d_gene: NA; abundance: few; v_gene: TRBV20-1; j_gene: TRBJ2-7; len: 11; CDR3nt: TGCAGTGCTTGGGTCCTCGGGGAGCAGTACTTC; CDR3aa: CSAWVLGEQYF